This T cell receptor beta chain is drawn from a study of PD-1 blockade in classical Hodgkin lymphoma. Study-wide points: Patients starting nivolumab less than 1 year after ASCT had lower diversity and were excluded from later analyses. Complete responders' diversity at baseline resembled that of newly diagnosed patients.

The length of the CDR3 is 15 residues. The germline V gene has CDR1 GTSNPN and CDR2 SVGIG (reference sequence). V was trimmed by 0 bases and J by 1 base, leaving 12 bases between them. Time point noted: cycle 4 day 1 (C4D1), after five to seven weeks of nivolumab. No patient escaped relapse after autologous stem cell transplantation, and brentuximab vedotin exposure varied. Patients showed best responses of complete response, partial response or progressive disease. Data came from immunoSEQ multiplex PCR; TCRdb stores just in-frame clones and leaves some out. The table shows some 93,000 clones, with more than 80% occurring only once. Details on this clone: Its antigen is currently unknown.

V and J are TRBV30 and TRBJ2-5; the D call may be TRBD1 or TRBD2 (6 bases each). This TCR was sampled from a human donor with classical Hodgkin lymphoma. The source was peripheral blood mononuclear cells (PBMCs), collected before the fourth cycle of nivolumab. CDR3 loop: CAWSVARGGQETQYF. The CDR3 DNA follows: TGTGCCTGGAGTGTAGCCAGGGGAGGCCAAGAGACCCAGTACTTC.